This T cell receptor (beta chain) was sequenced during a study of blood T cell repertoires in COVID-19. About the study: Collection of acute and convalescent COVID-19 samples took place in the United States, Italy and Spain. In each case, the material was cDNA or gDNA derived from T cells, B-cell-depleted T cells, or PBMCs.

Some clones are missing from TCRdb's copy, which holds only in-frame ones; the method was immunoSEQ multiplex PCR. The sample includes some 180,000 clones, about nine tenths of them seen just once. Trimming took 6 bases from V and 8 from J, leaving 13 bases between them. The germline V gene has CDR1 MNHEY and CDR2 SVGAGI. The CDR3 spans 13 residues. This TCR came from a middle-aged man with acute or convalescent COVID-19. Sample: peripheral blood. The chain is built from TRBV6-5 and TRBJ2-2, with TRBD2 as a possible D gene (6 bases). The CDR3 nucleotides read TGTGCCAGCAGGACCGGGGGTAGAGGGGAGCTGTTTTTT. This encodes CASRTGGRGELFF.